This record looks at one TCR beta chain sequence and its context. The antigen is unknown. These data are taken from a study of T-cell memory formation after mild COVID-19. Points from the study as a whole: Clones which contracted sat mainly in CM and EM if CD4+, and in EMRA if CD8+. CD4/CD8 balance held among clones contracting day 15 to 85, and later expanders leaned CD4+. Pre-infection memory contained some responding clones, which suggested that cross-reactive memory had joined.

TCRdb fed the 5' RACE reads into MiXCR, producing one record per CDR3 protein. Among nearly 200,000 distinct CDR3 sequences, about a sixth were seen once, and the ten largest hold roughly 2.4%. The germline CDR1 and CDR2 sequences are KGHSH and LQKENI. The CDR3 runs to 13 residues. V dropped 0 bases and J dropped 6 bases, with 6 bases sitting between them. V gene TRBV18 combines with J gene TRBJ2-1; D is undetermined. The receptor was derived from an adult woman who had mild COVID-19 (a few samples of this study predate the infection). Cell type and time point are not known. The sample was PBMCs or a T cell subset sorted from them (not recorded which). Here the CDR3 reads CASSPPSRNEQFF. The CDR3 region has the DNA TGTGCCAGCTCACCACCGAGCCGCAATGAGCAGTTCTTC.